One and the same sample provided the 19 T cell receptor beta chains below, sequenced in a study of cytomegalovirus exposure and HLA in healthy donors. PCR used 60 Vbeta primers and 13 Jbeta primers. Only in-frame clones appear in the TCRdb table, and some are missing; sequencing was by immunoSEQ multiplex PCR. This sample carries approximately 190,000 clones, around 84% of them seen once, and the ten largest clones take 2% to 3%. Sequences were obtained from PBMCs. These receptor sequences come from a woman between 45 and 65 years old in good health and CMV-seropositive.

The chain carries TRBV5-1 and TRBJ2-5, with 7 bases identical to TRBD2. Germline V lookup: CDR1 SGHRS, CDR2 YFSETQ. Trimming removed 3 bases from V and 5 bases from J; junction bases left unmatched: 4. This CDR3 has 13 amino acids. CDR3 amino acids: CASSSTSRETQYF. The CDR3 DNA is TGCGCCAGCAGCTCGACTAGCCGGGAGACCCAGTACTTC.

This clone was seen a few times. The chain links TRBV27 to TRBJ2-7; perhaps TRBD2 as D (6 bases). There are 13 residues in the CDR3. Trimming pared 5 bases from V and 3 bases from J, leaving 11 bases between. From germline, CDR1 is MNHEY and CDR2 SMNVEV (reference sequence). CDR3 protein: CASSPGAYYEQYF. Written as DNA, the CDR3 is TGTGCCAGCAGTCCGGGAGCCTACTACGAGCAGTACTTC.

This sequence joins TRBV19 and TRBJ1-1, with TRBD1 matching over 8 bases. Unmatched junction bases numbered 2, after V lost 5 bases and J lost 3 bases. Germline V gives CDR1 LNHDA, CDR2 SQIVND (reference sequence). This CDR3 comprises 13 residues. The CDR3 bases are TGTGCCAGTAGTCTGGACAGGGACACTGAAGCTTTCTTT. Translated, it gives CASSLDRDTEAFF.

In its sample, this clone was seen a few times. V usage is TRBV6-6 and J usage is TRBJ2-7, with TRBD2 identical over 7 bases. The CDR3 length is 12 residues. Germline values: CDR1 MNHNY, CDR2 SVGAGI (reference sequence). V lost 5 bases to trimming and J lost 6 bases; unmatched junction nucleotides: 4. The CDR3 coding sequence is TGTGCCAGCAGTAAGGGGAGGGGCGAGCAGTACTTC. Encoded protein: CASSKGRGEQYF.

The J gene is TRBJ1-5, the V gene TRBV6-6; D is uncertain. This CDR3 region has 16 residues. Germline V CDR1 and CDR2: MNHNY, SVGAGI (reference sequence). Deletions cut 4 bases from V and 0 bases from J, with 13 bases between. CDR3 sequence: CASSLLPVYSNQPQHF. Written as DNA, the CDR3 is TGTGCCAGCAGTTTATTACCGGTTTATAGCAATCAGCCCCAGCATTTT.

The CDR3 is CASSLSGELFF. CDR3 DNA: TGTGCCAGCAGCTTGTCGGGGGAACTGTTTTTT. The chain couples TRBV7-3 to TRBJ1-4, with D maybe TRBD1 (5 bases). The germline V and J ends were trimmed by 3 bases and 12 bases, with 8 bases remaining between them. CDR1 SGHTA and CDR2 FQGTGA come from the germline V gene. This CDR3 region has 11 residues.

A word on this clone: This CDR3 is also generated by other DNA sequences in the sample. The rearrangement joins TRBV10-3 to TRBJ2-7, with 8 positions matching TRBD1. V lost 8 bases to trimming and J lost 6 bases; unmatched junction nucleotides: 9. Germline CDR1 and CDR2: ENHRY and SYGVKD. The CDR3 totals 13 residues. The CDR3: CAISGTGPTEQYF. The CDR3 DNA follows: TGTGCCATCTCTGGGACAGGTCCCACCGAGCAGTACTTC.

The CDR3 DNA is TGTGCCAGTAAGAGGGACAGAGAAACCAATGAGCAGTTCTTC. Its translation is CASKRDRETNEQFF. This chain links TRBV7-2 with TRBJ2-1; TRBD1 matches at 7 bases. Unmatched junction bases numbered 11, after V lost 9 bases and J lost 6 bases. Germline V gene data show CDR1 as SGHTA and CDR2 as FQGNSA. The CDR3 runs to 14 residues.

CDR3 in amino acids: CASSTQQETQYF. DNA of the CDR3: TGTGCCAGCTCAACGCAGCAAGAGACCCAGTACTTC. The V and J genes are TRBV18 and TRBJ2-5, with D unresolved. CDR3 size: 12 residues. V lost 5 bases, J lost 2 bases, and 6 bases lay in between. Germline V CDR1 and CDR2: KGHSH, LQKENI.

The genes are TRBV19 and TRBJ2-6, with D unresolved. Germline CDR1 LNHDA, CDR2 SQIVND (reference sequence). V was shortened by 7 bases and J by 0 bases, with 10 bases between the two germline ends. The CDR3 contains 15 residues. CDR3 loop: CASTETSSGANVLTF. The CDR3 region has the DNA TGTGCCAGTACGGAGACGAGCTCTGGGGCCAACGTCCTGACTTTC. Together with reference TRBV19 and TRBJ2-6, the CDR3 gives the full variable domain: DGGITQSPKYLFRKEGQNVTLSCEQNLNHDAMYWYRQDPGQGLRLIYYSQIVNDFQKGDIAEGYSVSREKKESFPLTVTSAQKNPTAFYLCASTETSSGANVLTFGAGSRLTVL.

The chain joins TRBV5-4 to TRBJ2-2, with 8 bases fitting TRBD1. After removal of 3 bases from V and 6 bases from J, the junction contained 7 bases not matched to a gene. Germline values: CDR1 SGHNT, CDR2 YYREEE (reference sequence). The length of the CDR3 is 15 residues. The CDR3 here is CASSSRGRVAGELFF. The DNA of the CDR3 is TGTGCCAGCAGCTCCAGGGGGCGAGTCGCCGGGGAGCTGTTTTTT.

This clone came up once. J is TRBJ2-6 and V is TRBV21-1; the DNA was not compared with TRBD1, the D call given in the table. TRBV21-1 is designated a pseudogene. CDR3 size: 20 residues. The CDR3, as DNA: TGTGCCAGCAGCAAAAACCGACCAAGACAGGGGGCGTTTGGGGCCAACGTCCTGACTTTC. Translating it yields CASSKNRPRQGAFGANVLTF.

V is TRBV5-6 and J is TRBJ1-6; a possible D gene is TRBD1 (6 bases). The V end was cut by 1 base, the J end by 7 bases, with 12 bases between. Per germline, CDR1 SGHDT and CDR2 YYEEEE. The CDR3 extends over 15 amino acids. The CDR3 spells CASSLLPRGNSPLHF. CDR3 DNA: TGTGCCAGCAGCTTGCTTCCTAGGGGGAATTCACCCCTCCACTTT.

The rearrangement uses TRBV5-1 and TRBJ2-2; TRBD1 agrees at 8 bases. Per the germline V gene, CDR1 is SGHRS and CDR2 is YFSETQ. V shed 8 bases, J shed 4 bases, and the junction held 10 bases outside the gene matches. CDR3 length: 15 amino acids. The CDR3 DNA reads TGCGCCAGTCATACAGGGGGTTCCGGCACCGGGGAGCTGTTTTTT. Residues: CASHTGGSGTGELFF.

The rearrangement uses TRBV18 and TRBJ1-6; tentatively, D is TRBD1 (5 bases). This CDR3 is built from 13 residues. Germline CDR1 reads KGHSH; CDR2 reads LQKENI. V was pared by 3 bases and J by 8 bases, with 8 bases between. This chain's CDR3 is CASSPTEYSPLHF. For the CDR3, the DNA is TGTGCCAGCTCACCGACAGAGTATTCACCCCTCCACTTT.

J is TRBJ2-3 and V is TRBV12-5, with TRBD2 as a possible D gene (6 bases). Germline CDR1 reads LGHNT; CDR2 reads FRNRAP. The CDR3 consists of 14 residues. V shed 1 base and J shed 4 bases, with 9 bases lying between them. In DNA form, the CDR3 reads TGTGCTAGTGGTTTGGGACTAGACTCAGATACGCAGTATTTT. It is translated as CASGLGLDSDTQYF.

This chain joins TRBV19 and TRBJ2-5; TRBD1 aligns across 10 bases. V gave up 6 bases and J gave up 4 bases; unmatched junction bases: 5. The length of the CDR3 is 14 residues. Germline CDR1 and CDR2: LNHDA and SQIVND (reference sequence). This chain's CDR3 is CASRGQGSLETQYF. For the CDR3, the DNA is TGTGCCAGTAGGGGACAGGGGAGTTTAGAGACCCAGTACTTC. The whole variable domain, filled in from reference TRBV19 and TRBJ2-5, reads DGGITQSPKYLFRKEGQNVTLSCEQNLNHDAMYWYRQDPGQGLRLIYYSQIVNDFQKGDIAEGYSVSREKKESFPLTVTSAQKNPTAFYLCASRGQGSLETQYFGPGTRLLVL.

Concerning this clone: Other DNA sequences within the sample encode an identical CDR3. The chain employs TRBV7-2 and TRBJ2-1; 10 bases agree with TRBD2. The CDR3 is 15 amino acids. Germline V gene lookup returns CDR1 SGHTA and CDR2 FQGNSA. V lost 1 base and J lost 6; bases outside the gene matches: 3. The CDR3 region is CASSLVAGGGNEQFF. The DNA for the CDR3 is TGTGCCAGCAGCTTAGTAGCGGGGGGAGGCAATGAGCAGTTCTTC. Variable domain in full (rest from reference TRBV7-2 and TRBJ2-1): GAGVSQSPSNKVTEKGKDVELRCDPISGHTALYWYRQSLGQGLEFLIYFQGNSAPDKSGLPSDRFSAERTGGSVSTLTIQRTQQEDSAVYLCASSLVAGGGNEQFFGPGTRLTVL.

This clone was seen once. V and J are TRBV7-2 and TRBJ2-5; TRBD2 matches 10 bases. This CDR3 has 15 amino acids. V was pared by 1 base and J by 9 bases, with 8 bases of the junction left unmatched. Germline assignment: CDR1 SGHTA and CDR2 FQGNSA. Written as DNA, the CDR3 is TGTGCCAGCAGCTTAGTTGCTAGCGGGGGCGGGGCCCAGTACTTC. It yields the protein CASSLVASGGGAQYF.